This TCR beta chain was captured by sequencing in a study of cytomegalovirus exposure and HLA in healthy donors. At the level of the study: The same platform as the approximately 640 first-cohort repertoires was used for the 100 to 150 validation repertoires, a later analysis reported.

Here immunoSEQ multiplex PCR was the method, and the copy in TCRdb shows in-frame clones only, minus some. The profile covers 150,000 to 200,000 clones, with 86% appearing a single time and 2% to 2.5% taken by the ten largest. In germline, CDR1 is SGHTS, CDR2 YDEGEE. CDR3 length: 14 amino acids. Trimming left V 0 bases short and J 5 bases short, with 12 bases between. Whole-study results and caveats: Specificity for CMV antigens was confirmed in vitro for a few of the CMV-associated chains. Some TCR beta chains (164 of them) were listed as cytomegalovirus-associated.

Points on this clone: The antigen remains unidentified.

The sequence came from a woman aged 18-29 years in good health and CMV-seronegative. The source material was PBMCs. The chain combines TRBV5-8 with TRBJ2-7, with D tentatively TRBD1 (5 bases). The CDR3 loop is CASSLATLRDEQYF. CDR3 DNA: TGTGCCAGCAGCTTGGCCACGCTCAGGGACGAGCAGTACTTC.